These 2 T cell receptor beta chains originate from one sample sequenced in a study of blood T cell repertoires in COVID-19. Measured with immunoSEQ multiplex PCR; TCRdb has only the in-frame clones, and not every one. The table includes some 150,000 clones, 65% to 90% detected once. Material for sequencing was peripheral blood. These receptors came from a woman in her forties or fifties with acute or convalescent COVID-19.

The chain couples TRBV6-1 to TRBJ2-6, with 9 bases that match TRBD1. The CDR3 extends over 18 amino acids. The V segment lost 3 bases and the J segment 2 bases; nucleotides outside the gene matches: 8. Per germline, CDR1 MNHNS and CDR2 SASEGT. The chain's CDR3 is CASSDGTGKLTGANVLTF. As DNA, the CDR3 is TGTGCCAGCAGTGACGGGACAGGGAAGTTGACTGGGGCCAACGTCCTGACTTTC.

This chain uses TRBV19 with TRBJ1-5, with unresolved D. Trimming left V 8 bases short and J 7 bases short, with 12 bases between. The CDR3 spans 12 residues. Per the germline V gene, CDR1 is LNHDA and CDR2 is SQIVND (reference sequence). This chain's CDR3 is CASCREGQPQHF. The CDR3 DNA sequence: TGTGCCAGTTGCCGGGAGGGACAGCCCCAGCATTTT.